These 19 T cell receptor beta chains were all obtained from the same sample, sequenced in a study of beta chain features in type 1 diabetes. Findings of the study overall: A moderate, significant TCRB CDR3 shortening appeared in type 1 diabetes across four CD4+ subsets.

Antigens of these TCRs are unknown. Expressed TCRB transcripts were sequenced because the isolated RNA had all been reverse transcribed beforehand. Here immunoSEQ multiplex PCR was the method, and the copy in TCRdb shows in-frame clones only, minus some. This table holds 120,000 or so clones, roughly 15% found once. The sequenced sample was central memory CD4+ T cells from blood. These receptors were taken from a young man with type 1 diabetes.

The chain employs TRBV29-1 and TRBJ1-4, with 9 bases matching TRBD1. J gave up 12 bases and V 7 bases, and 12 bases lay outside the gene matches. Germline V CDR1 and CDR2: SQVTM, ANQGSEA. This CDR3 has 13 residues. The CDR3 bases are TGCAGCGCCACCGGGACAGGGCCCCTTGAACTGTTTTTT. As protein: CSATGTGPLELFF.

As for this clone: Other DNA sequences within the sample encode an identical CDR3. V is TRBV7-2 and J is TRBJ2-5, with TRBD1 matching over 9 bases. The germline CDR1 and CDR2 sequences are SGHTA and FQGNSA. V lost 4 bases and J lost 3; bases outside the gene matches: 3. This CDR3 has 14 amino acids. CDR3 bases: TGTGCCAGCAGCTCTAGGACAGGGGAAGAGACCCAGTACTTC. Its protein product is CASSSRTGEETQYF. The complete variable domain, with remaining parts taken from reference TRBV7-2 and TRBJ2-5, reads GAGVSQSPSNKVTEKGKDVELRCDPISGHTALYWYRQSLGQGLEFLIYFQGNSAPDKSGLPSDRFSAERTGGSVSTLTIQRTQQEDSAVYLCASSSRTGEETQYFGPGTRLLVL.

This clone appeared a single time. The rearrangement joins TRBV6-5 to TRBJ1-6; D perhaps matches TRBD1 (6 bases). The CDR3 has 15 residues. V was shortened by 8 bases and J by 8 bases, with 19 bases between the two germline ends. Per germline, CDR1 MNHEY and CDR2 SVGAGI. CDR3 nucleotide sequence: TGTGCCAGCGGGTCCCTCGGACAGTTCGATTCACCCCTCCACTTT. Protein: CASGSLGQFDSPLHF.

V usage is TRBV20-1 and J usage is TRBJ1-4; D not resolved. V dropped 7 bases and J dropped 5 bases, with 8 bases sitting between them. CDR1 is DFQATT, CDR2 SNEGSKA, per germline (reference sequence). This CDR3 is built from 11 residues. This CDR3 is CSGEINEKLFF. CDR3 in DNA: TGCAGTGGGGAGATCAATGAAAAACTGTTTTTT.

V is TRBV4-2 and J is TRBJ2-3, with D unclear. V dropped 1 base and J dropped 1 base, with 6 bases sitting between them. There are 14 residues in the CDR3. The germline CDR1 and CDR2 sequences are LGHNA and YNFKEQ. CDR3 in DNA: TGTGCCAGCAGCCAAGCCGCGCGCACAGATACGCAGTATTTT. Protein: CASSQAARTDTQYF.

This chain connects TRBV27 to TRBJ1-4; 7 bases fit TRBD1. CDR1 and CDR2 from the germline V gene are MNHEY and SMNVEV (reference sequence). V was pared by 6 bases and J by 8 bases, with 9 bases of the junction left unmatched. The CDR3 length is 14 residues. CDR3 nucleotides: TGTGCCAGCAGGATGGGACAGAAGAGGGAAAAACTGTTTTTT. Amino acids: CASRMGQKREKLFF.

This clone was seen more than once but under ten times. This chain uses TRBV19 with TRBJ1-5, with D maybe TRBD1 (5 bases). The CDR3 covers 16 residues. The germline CDR1 and CDR2 sequences are LNHDA and SQIVND (reference sequence). The V gene lost 1 base and the J gene lost 0 bases, with 10 bases spanning the gap. CDR3 DNA: TGTGCCAGTAGTATAGGGACATCTTATAGCAATCAGCCCCAGCATTTT. Its translation: CASSIGTSYSNQPQHF.

The chain carries TRBV30 and TRBJ2-3, with 8 bases matching TRBD1. Germline loops: CDR1 GTSNPN, CDR2 SVGIG (reference sequence). This CDR3 contains 12 residues. CDR3 region: CASGQGTDTQYF. The CDR3 nucleotides are TGTGCTTCGGGACAGGGCACAGATACGCAGTATTTT.

In its sample, this clone was seen a few times. The sample carries other DNA sequences with the same CDR3. The rearrangement joins TRBV7-2 to TRBJ2-7; no firm D call. The CDR3 is made up of 15 amino acids. Germline loops: CDR1 SGHTA, CDR2 FQGNSA. The ends were cut back, 1 base at V and 1 base at J, with 11 bases in the middle. This CDR3 reads CASSLEGGRSYEQYF. The CDR3 DNA follows: TGTGCCAGCAGCTTAGAAGGTGGAAGGTCCTACGAGCAGTACTTC.

In its sample, this clone was seen a few times. The chain uses TRBV27 and TRBJ2-3; D is perhaps TRBD2 (6 bases). Trimming took off 0 bases at V and 6 bases at J, with 7 bases between the two ends. CDR3 length equals 13 residues. Per germline, CDR1 MNHEY and CDR2 SMNVEV (reference sequence). This CDR3 is CASSLSRGDTQYF. Written as DNA, the CDR3 is TGTGCCAGCAGTTTATCACGGGGGGATACGCAGTATTTT.

This clone was counted a few times. The chain couples TRBV5-6 to TRBJ1-1; 8 nucleotides match TRBD1. Germline V CDR1 and CDR2: SGHDT, YYEEEE. With V trimmed by 4 bases and J by 5 bases, 7 bases remained unmatched. The CDR3 contains 14 residues. As DNA, the CDR3 is TGTGCCAGCAGCAGGGAGACAGGGGAGACTGAAGCTTTCTTT. Translation gives CASSRETGETEAFF. The variable domain in full, completed from reference TRBV5-6 and TRBJ1-1, reads DAGVTQSPTHLIKTRGQQVTLRCSPKSGHDTVSWYQQALGQGPQFIFQYYEEEERQRGNFPDRFSGHQFPNYSSELNVNALLLGDSALYLCASSRETGETEAFFGQGTRLTVV.

The chain joins TRBV19 to TRBJ1-1, with a weak D call TRBD1 (6 bases). CDR1 is LNHDA and CDR2 is SQIVND in the germline V gene (reference sequence). The CDR3 loop spans 15 amino acids. V was shortened by 5 bases and J by 1 base, with 14 bases between the two germline ends. The CDR3 nucleotides are TGTGCCAGTAGTCCGATTTGGACAGAGAACACTGAAGCTTTCTTT. Translated: CASSPIWTENTEAFF.

The sample holds many counts of this clone. The V gene is TRBV2, the J gene TRBJ2-1, with 12 bases aligning to TRBD1. Germline CDR1 reads SNHLY; CDR2 reads FYNNEI. V dropped 6 bases and J dropped 5; count of bases not matched to a gene: 5. The CDR3 has 15 amino acids. The CDR3 sequence is CASRPGTGGNNEQFF. CDR3 nucleotide sequence: TGTGCCAGCAGACCCGGGACAGGGGGCAACAATGAGCAGTTCTTC. Drawing the rest from reference TRBV2 and TRBJ2-1, the complete variable domain is EPEVTQTPSHQVTQMGQEVILRCVPISNHLYFYWYRQILGQKVEFLVSFYNNEISEKSEIFDDQFSVERPDGSNFTLKIRSTKLEDSAMYFCASRPGTGGNNEQFFGPGTRLTVL.

The rearrangement links TRBV18 to TRBJ1-2, with D possibly being TRBD1 (5 bases). CDR3 length equals 13 residues. Per the germline V gene, CDR1 is KGHSH and CDR2 is LQKENI. V dropped 2 bases and J dropped 8 bases, with 12 bases sitting between them. CDR3 sequence (DNA): TGTGCCAGCTCACCAGAGGGGCCTAACGGCTACACCTTC. Translated, it gives CASSPEGPNGYTF. The variable domain in full, with the rest retrieved from reference TRBV18 and TRBJ1-2, is NAGVMQNPRHLVRRRGQEARLRCSPMKGHSHVYWYRQLPEEGLKFMVYLQKENIIDESGMPKERFSAEFPKEGPSILRIQQVVRGDSAAYFCASSPEGPNGYTFGSGTRLTVV.

This clone has just a few counts. This chain connects TRBV6-1 to TRBJ2-3; D not certain. V gave up 7 bases and J gave up 0 bases, with 14 bases separating them. Germline V CDR1 and CDR2: MNHNS, SASEGT. This CDR3 has 15 amino acids. The CDR3 DNA sequence: TGTGCCAGCACCTTTCGTGCGTCTAGCACAGATACGCAGTATTTT. This gives the protein CASTFRASSTDTQYF.

This clone was observed a handful of times. V and J are TRBV19 and TRBJ2-5; D remains ambiguous. This CDR3 comprises 13 residues. Germline V CDR1 and CDR2: LNHDA, SQIVND (reference sequence). V dropped 4 bases and J dropped 2 bases, with 8 bases sitting between them. CDR3 coding DNA: TGTGCCAGTAGTAGGGTCTATCAAGAGACCCAGTACTTC. Protein: CASSRVYQETQYF.

This clone was recorded a few times. The chain employs TRBV7-9 and TRBJ1-1, with TRBD1 as a possible D gene (6 bases). CDR3 length equals 13 residues. The germline V gene encodes CDR1 SEHNR and CDR2 FQNEAQ (reference sequence). V lost 2 bases and J lost 5, with 9 bases in between. CDR3 sequence: CASSLPGETEAFF. In DNA form, the CDR3 reads TGTGCCAGCAGCTTACCAGGGGAGACTGAAGCTTTCTTT. The full variable domain, in which reference TRBV7-9 and TRBJ1-1 provide the parts outside the CDR3, is DTGVSQNPRHKITKRGQNVTFRCDPISEHNRLYWYRQTLGQGPEFLTYFQNEAQLEKSRLLSDRFSAERPKGSFSTLEIQRTEQGDSAMYLCASSLPGETEAFFGQGTRLTVV.

Concerning this clone itself: The sample carries other DNA sequences with the same CDR3. The J gene is TRBJ1-4, the V gene TRBV29-1, with D unclear. The CDR3 consists of 12 residues. V gave up 4 bases and J gave up 5 bases, with 8 bases separating them. Germline V gene lookup returns CDR1 SQVTM and CDR2 ANQGSEA. The CDR3 nucleotides read TGCAGCGTTGGGACGCCGAATGAAAAACTGTTTTTT. Protein: CSVGTPNEKLFF. The whole variable domain, remainder taken from reference TRBV29-1 and TRBJ1-4, is SAVISQKPSRDICQRGTSLTIQCQVDSQVTMMFWYRQQPGQSLTLIATANQGSEATYESGFVIDKFPISRPNLTFSTLTVSNMSPEDSSIYLCSVGTPNEKLFFGSGTQLSVL.

On this clone itself: The same CDR3 arises from other DNA sequences in this sample as well. Here the CDR3 reads CASSPSSYEQYF. CDR3 bases: TGTGCCAGCTCTCCCAGCTCCTACGAGCAGTACTTC. The J gene is TRBJ2-7, the V gene TRBV6-6; no definite D call. Per germline, CDR1 MNHNY and CDR2 SVGAGI (reference sequence). This CDR3 is built from 12 residues. The germline V and J ends were trimmed by 8 bases and 0 bases, with 8 bases remaining between them.